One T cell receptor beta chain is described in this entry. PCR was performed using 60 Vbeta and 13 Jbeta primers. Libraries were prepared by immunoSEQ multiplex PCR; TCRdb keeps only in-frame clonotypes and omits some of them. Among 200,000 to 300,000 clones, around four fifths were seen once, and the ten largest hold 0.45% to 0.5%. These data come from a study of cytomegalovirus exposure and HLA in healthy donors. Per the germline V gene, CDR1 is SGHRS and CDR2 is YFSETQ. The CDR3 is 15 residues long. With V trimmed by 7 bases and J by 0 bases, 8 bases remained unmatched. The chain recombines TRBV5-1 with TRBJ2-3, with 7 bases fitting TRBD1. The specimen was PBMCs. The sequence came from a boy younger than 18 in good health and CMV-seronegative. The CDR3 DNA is TGCGCCAGCGGATGGGGACAGCCTAGCACAGATACGCAGTATTTT. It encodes CASGWGQPSTDTQYF. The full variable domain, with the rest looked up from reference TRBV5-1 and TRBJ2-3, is KAGVTQTPRYLIKTRGQQVTLSCSPISGHRSVSWYQQTPGQGLQFLFEYFSETQRNKGNFPGRFSGRQFSNSRSEMNVSTLELGDSALYLCASGWGQPSTDTQYFGPGTRLTVL.